The 16 T cell receptor beta chains reported below all come from one sample, sequenced in a study of blood T cell repertoires in COVID-19. Sequencing was performed with immunoSEQ multiplex PCR; in TCRdb, only in-frame clones are kept and a portion is missing. The sample records 200,000 to 300,000 clones, around 86% being singletons. The sample was peripheral blood. These receptors all stem from a woman in her sixties with COVID-19, enrolled during active disease.

The chain recombines TRBV6-2 or TRBV6-3 with TRBJ2-7; D possibly corresponds to TRBD1 (8 bases). V gave up 6 bases and J gave up 0 bases, with 24 bases separating them. The CDR3 has 18 amino acids. CDR1 MNHEY and CDR2 SVGEGT come from the germline V gene. The DNA for the CDR3 is TGTGCCAGCAGCCCGGACAGGGCTGGGGCGGGAGCCTCCTACGAGCAGTACTTC. Its protein is CASSPDRAGAGASYEQYF.

V and J are TRBV5-1 and TRBJ1-1; D is uncertain. Germline loops: CDR1 SGHRS, CDR2 YFSETQ. The CDR3 consists of 16 residues. Trimming shortened V by 0 bases and J by 2 bases, and 14 bases separated the two germline ends. The CDR3 sequence: CASSLVAGSFNTEAFF. The CDR3 coding sequence is TGCGCCAGCAGCTTGGTTGCGGGGTCTTTCAACACTGAAGCTTTCTTT.

This chain connects TRBV19 to TRBJ1-1; the match to TRBD1 covers 7 bases. V lost 5 bases to trimming and J lost 0 bases; unmatched junction nucleotides: 9. The germline V gene encodes CDR1 LNHDA and CDR2 SQIVND (reference sequence). CDR3 size: 16 residues. The CDR3 DNA sequence: TGTGCCAGTAGTGCTCAGGGGGGTGTAATGAACACTGAAGCTTTCTTT. Encoded protein: CASSAQGGVMNTEAFF. Full variable domain (rest looked up from reference TRBV19 and TRBJ1-1): DGGITQSPKYLFRKEGQNVTLSCEQNLNHDAMYWYRQDPGQGLRLIYYSQIVNDFQKGDIAEGYSVSREKKESFPLTVTSAQKNPTAFYLCASSAQGGVMNTEAFFGQGTRLTVV.

The chain uses TRBV27 and TRBJ2-7; the match to TRBD2 covers 8 bases. The CDR3 totals 15 residues. In germline, CDR1 is MNHEY, CDR2 SMNVEV (reference sequence). V lost 8 bases, J lost 4 bases, and 13 bases stayed unmatched. This CDR3 is CASVGGGSGVYEQYF. The CDR3 DNA reads TGTGCCAGCGTGGGGGGCGGTAGCGGGGTATACGAGCAGTACTTC.

The genes are TRBV4-2 and TRBJ2-2; 8 bases line up with TRBD2. Trimming removed 4 bases from V and 5 bases from J; junction bases left unmatched: 9. Germline CDR1 LGHNA, CDR2 YNFKEQ. This CDR3 comprises 16 residues. CDR3 residues: CASSPGGARLTGELFF. CDR3 nucleotides: TGTGCCAGCAGCCCCGGGGGGGCGCGGTTGACCGGGGAGCTGTTTTTT.

This chain connects TRBV10-2 to TRBJ2-1, with a weak D call TRBD2 (6 bases). There are 17 residues in the CDR3. The V gene lost 6 bases and the J gene lost 0 bases, with 18 bases spanning the gap. Germline CDR1 reads WSHSY; CDR2 reads SAAADI. In nucleotides, the CDR3 is TGCGCCAGCAGCGTCCGTTATAGCGGTACCTCCTACAATGAGCAGTTCTTC. This codes for CASSVRYSGTSYNEQFF.

The J gene is TRBJ1-5, the V gene TRBV7-2; D is undetermined. Trimming pared 2 bases from V and 2 bases from J, leaving 4 bases between. Germline V gene sequence: CDR1 SGHTA, CDR2 FQGNSA. The CDR3 has 13 amino acids. DNA for the CDR3: TGTGCCAGCAGCTTACGCGGCAATCAGCCCCAGCATTTT. The encoded protein is CASSLRGNQPQHF.

The CDR3 here is CASSFSSGSSYEQYF. In DNA form, the CDR3 reads TGCGCCAGCAGCTTCAGTAGCGGGAGTTCCTACGAGCAGTACTTC. The chain couples TRBV5-1 to TRBJ2-7, with 9 bases aligning to TRBD2. The germline CDR1 and CDR2 sequences are SGHRS and YFSETQ. The CDR3 is 15 residues long. Trimming took 2 bases from V and 1 from J; bases not matched to a gene: 4.

The chain employs TRBV5-1 and TRBJ2-2; 9 positions match TRBD2. The germline CDR1 and CDR2 sequences are SGHRS and YFSETQ. V trimming: 4 bases; J trimming: 2 bases; junction bases outside the gene matches: 3. This CDR3 contains 15 residues. The CDR3 DNA reads TGCGCCAGCAGCGGACTAGCGCGAAACACCGGGGAGCTGTTTTTT. It yields the protein CASSGLARNTGELFF. Full variable domain (rest looked up from reference TRBV5-1 and TRBJ2-2): KAGVTQTPRYLIKTRGQQVTLSCSPISGHRSVSWYQQTPGQGLQFLFEYFSETQRNKGNFPGRFSGRQFSNSRSEMNVSTLELGDSALYLCASSGLARNTGELFFGEGSRLTVL.

V usage is TRBV5-5 and J usage is TRBJ2-7; 9 positions agree with TRBD1. The V gene end was trimmed by 3 bases and the J gene end by 2 bases; junction bases not matched to a gene: 6. In germline, CDR1 is SGHKS, CDR2 YYEKEE (reference sequence). The CDR3 is 15 amino acids. The CDR3 loop is CASSWAGTGPYEQYF. The CDR3 DNA is TGTGCCAGCAGCTGGGCCGGGACAGGGCCCTACGAGCAGTACTTC.

This chain joins TRBV5-5 and TRBJ1-4; the D is unclear. Germline CDR1 SGHKS, CDR2 YYEKEE (reference sequence). Trimming removed 4 bases from V and 4 bases from J, with 17 bases in between. The CDR3 runs to 16 residues. This CDR3 reads CASSRQLQTINEKLFF. CDR3 in DNA: TGTGCCAGCAGCAGACAATTACAGACAATTAATGAAAAACTGTTTTTT.

The rearrangement uses TRBV28 and TRBJ2-2, with 9 bases identical to TRBD2. J gave up 0 bases and V 4 bases, and 3 bases lay outside the gene matches. This CDR3 is built from 16 residues. Germline V gene data show CDR1 as MDHEN and CDR2 as SYDVKM. The CDR3 loop is CASSYLAGTNTGELFF. In nucleotides, the CDR3 is TGTGCCAGCAGTTATCTAGCGGGGACGAACACCGGGGAGCTGTTTTTT.

The chain uses TRBV7-3 and TRBJ2-1; 12 nucleotides line up with TRBD2. Germline V gene lookup returns CDR1 SGHTA and CDR2 FQGTGA. The V gene end was trimmed by 2 bases and the J gene end by 9 bases; junction bases not matched to a gene: 11. The CDR3 is 17 residues long. CDR3 in DNA: TGTGCCAGCAGCTTAGGTCCCACTAGCGGGAGGACGGGTGAGCAGTTCTTC. It translates to CASSLGPTSGRTGEQFF.

The genes are TRBV9 and TRBJ1-2; TRBD1 might be the D (5 bases). Germline values: CDR1 SGDLS, CDR2 YYNGEE. The V gene lost 5 bases and the J gene lost 4 bases, with 12 bases spanning the gap. The CDR3 runs 13 residues. The CDR3 loop is CASRGRAGYGYTF. CDR3 coding DNA: TGTGCCAGCAGGGGCAGGGCCGGCTATGGCTACACCTTC. The variable domain in full, with the rest retrieved from reference TRBV9 and TRBJ1-2, is DSGVTQTPKHLITATGQRVTLRCSPRSGDLSVYWYQQSLDQGLQFLIQYYNGEERAKGNILERFSAQQFPDLHSELNLSSLELGDSALYFCASRGRAGYGYTFGSGTRLTVV.

The CDR3: CASSPPGLSYNEQFF. DNA for the CDR3: TGTGCCAGCAGCCCTCCGGGACTTAGCTACAATGAGCAGTTCTTC. The rearrangement links TRBV9 to TRBJ2-1; D perhaps matches TRBD2 (6 bases). The CDR3 extends over 15 amino acids. Germline CDR1 and CDR2: SGDLS and YYNGEE. Trimming removed 4 bases from V and 3 bases from J, with 14 bases in between.

The genes are TRBV18 and TRBJ1-4, with 8 bases aligning to TRBD1. V lost 4 bases to trimming and J lost 4 bases; unmatched junction nucleotides: 8. CDR1 and CDR2 from the germline V gene are KGHSH and LQKENI. The CDR3 extends over 16 amino acids. The CDR3 nucleotides are TGTGCCAGCTCACGTGGACAGGGAGGAGGTAATGAAAAACTGTTTTTT. Its translation is CASSRGQGGGNEKLFF.